Described below is a single T cell receptor beta chain sequence and its context. Its antigen is unknown. This specimen belongs to a study of vaccination effects on CD4 cells after COVID-19. When around 9 days of culture had elapsed, CD4+ T cells were isolated. Vaccine recipients, nucleocapsid antibody negative, had no prior SARS-CoV-2 infection. The assay was immunoSEQ multiplex PCR, and TCRdb's table has in-frame clones only and misses some. The sample has 45,000 to 75,000 clones, about three quarters seen once. Trimming shortened V by 3 bases and J by 3 bases, and 8 bases separated the two germline ends. The CDR3 has 14 residues. Germline V gene data show CDR1 as KGHSH and CDR2 as LQKENI.

This chain uses TRBV18 with TRBJ2-2; D remains unclear. The receptor was isolated from a human donor who received a COVID-19 vaccine. Sequencing used CD4+ T cells from PBMCs cultured without peptide, obtained before COVID-19 vaccination. The CDR3 DNA is TGTGCCAGCTCACCGAGGTTCGACACCGGGGAGCTGTTTTTT. It specifies CASSPRFDTGELFF.